This T cell receptor beta chain comes out of a study of vaccination and CD4 T cells after COVID-19 (dated by TCRdb to 2022 to 2024). Concerning the study at large: Convalescent patients had a positive SARS-CoV-2 result on nasal swab PCR, and of these patients, nine had mild disease and one had severe disease. Participants received two doses of either the Pfizer-BioNTech BNT162b2 vaccine (n=8) or the Moderna mRNA-1273 vaccine (n=2). The spike-specific CD4+ TCR repertoire was compared before and after mRNA vaccination in fewer than eleven COVID-19 convalescent patients and a few infection-naive healthy vaccine recipients. Control cultures used a CEFX viral epitope pool as positive control, an HIV-1 Nef peptide pool as negative control, or no peptide. Post-vaccine blood samples were collected a median of approximately 68 days after the second vaccine dose, ranging from roughly 14 to 241 days. Post-COVID blood samples were collected from convalescent patients a median of roughly 100 days after diagnosis, with a range of roughly 30 to 161 days. For stimulating the cultures, overlapping spike peptide pools were used, derived from SARS-CoV-2 as well as from the common cold coronaviruses HCoV-NL63, HCoV-OC43 and HCoV-229E. In the convalescent cohort there were six males and four females, among whom were two Hispanic individuals, seven Caucasians, two Asians and one multiracial person. On the study overall, not on this receptor specifically: The median number of SARS-CoV-2-reactive clonotypes rose from 20 to 25 after infection to some 40 after vaccination, but the change was not significant. Only a relatively small number of convalescent patients were included in the study, and early timepoints following natural infection were not analyzed. Of the vaccine-specific clones found in convalescent patients, nearly all (304 of 307) were mono-reactive for SARS-CoV-2 spike instead of being cross-reactive with common cold coronaviruses. Among convalescent patients, a median around 86% of the SARS-CoV-2-reactive clones seen after vaccination appeared only after vaccination, which suggests priming specific to the vaccine.

Libraries came from PCR. At the Johns Hopkins FTIC core, DNA from the cultured CD4+ T cells underwent TCR sequencing with the Oncomine TCR Beta short-read assay. The QIAamp micro DNA kit was used to extract genomic DNA from the cultured CD4+ T cells. Oncomine TCR Beta libraries from cultured CD4+ T cells were pooled with unique dual indexes and sequenced on an Illumina iSeq 100. The source study handled its data this way. Non-productive sequences were removed, and CDR3s that did not start with C, did not end with F or W, or were shorter than 7 amino acids were discarded. The MANAFEST web application identified antigen-specific clonotypes by comparing peptide-stimulated wells against reference wells and other culture wells. Positive clones required FDR below 0.05, an odds ratio above 5, and productive frequency above 0.1% in at least two of three replicate wells. Cross-reactive clonotypes were defined as significantly expanded in both SARS-CoV-2 spike wells and at least one common cold coronavirus spike condition. Using R version 3.6.1, CDR3 homology was evaluated through Levenshtein distances (stringdist) along with unrooted phylogenetic trees (ape). The public sequencing data were trimmed at Q25 with fastp and processed into clonotypes with MiXCR by TCRdb, which kept only in-frame beta chains. Here each entry gathers all rows of one CDR3 protein and keeps the most common genes and DNA. V and J calls and clone size were set by TCRdb, not the authors. This sample holds fewer than 9,500 distinct CDR3 sequences; about 59% were observed only once. The leading ten clones occupy approximately 17% of the sample.

Interpreted using the paper, the treatment or condition label stands for: roughly 10-day PBMC culture with coronavirus spike peptide pools or control peptides (ViraFEST assay). The study used the ViraFEST assay, which expanded antigen-specific T cells with peptide pools and then identified expanded clonotypes by TCR sequencing. Positive SARS-CoV-2 PCR tests in the convalescent patients dated from March to December 2020, before Alpha, Beta and Delta variants emerged in the United States. Each well held around 2 million PBMCs cultured in IMDM containing around 5% human AB serum and approximately 9.4 IU/ml IL-2, with around 9.2 ug/ml peptide pools added. On days 3 and 7, half of the culture medium was replaced with fresh IL-2-containing medium. After ten to eleven days of culture, CD4+ T cells were isolated by negative selection using the EasySep CD4+ T cell isolation kit. Ficoll-Paque Plus gradient centrifugation was used to isolate PBMCs from whole blood, and the isolated PBMCs were then either used fresh or cryopreserved at -140C. Each culture condition was generally run in triplicate wells.

Of note for this clonotype: Its antigen is currently not known. The sample holds no much larger clone one base away, and base qualities are not on file.

This sequence originates from a human donor who had recovered from COVID-19. The sample consisted of CD4+ T cells from blood, cultured in vitro.

The DNA sequence follows: TGTGCCAGCAGGACCGGGACAGGGTTAAATTCACCCCTCCACTTT. Its product reads: CASRTGTGLNSPLHF. The chain is made from TRBV12-3 or TRBV12-4 and TRBJ1-6, with 9 middle bases fitting TRBD1. The CDR3 spans 15 residues, from the cysteine through the phenylalanine. Left in the record is the CDR3 DNA by itself, 45 bases read in frame from the first base. Clipping removes 6 bases from V and 7 bases from J, with 7 as the unmatched junction base count.